Below, one T cell receptor beta chain is given with its context. This clonotype came up a few times. The specificity of this receptor is unknown. No base quality values were provided; no much bigger clone lies one nucleotide off. This sample is drawn from a study of CD8 T cells in ankylosing spondylitis (dated by TCRdb to 2016 to 2017). Notes on the research overall: T cell receptor beta repertoires were profiled in healthy donors and ankylosing spondylitis patients so that disease-linked TCR variants could be found. The whole study cohort included under 140 healthy donors and around 24 ankylosing spondylitis patients. Peripheral blood was sampled, and synovial fluid was additionally collected from ankylosing spondylitis patients. Overall study outcomes, separate from this receptor: Blood from ankylosing spondylitis patients appeared to be characterized by a TCR beta motif composed of about 8 highly homologous amino acid variants. Some motif variants were previously reported in synovial fluid and blood of reactive arthritis patients, suggesting common disease-initiation mechanisms. The disease-linked clones were reported as significantly enriched in matched synovial fluid samples from ankylosing spondylitis patients. A CD8+ phenotype was shown by the disease-linked clones, which were found at relatively low frequencies in peripheral blood.

The reads were generated on an Illumina HiSeq 2500. Quantitative 5'-RACE with molecular barcodes was the method used to prepare the TCR beta libraries. Regarding the original processing steps: To identify disease-linked TCR variants, a new computational method was used, one built on a probabilistic model of VDJ rearrangement. Starting from the raw public reads, TCRdb applied fastp trimming at Q25, assembled clones with MiXCR and retained in-frame beta chains. Rows are unified per CDR3 protein, each entry keeping the most common DNA and genes. TCRdb, rather than the study authors, made the V and J calls. This sample lists approximately 150,000 distinct CDR3 sequences; approximately 48% were detected once. The ten largest clones take up roughly 15% of the sample. Synovial fluid samples were paired with blood samples taken from the same ankylosing spondylitis patients. The CDR3 starts with the cysteine, ends with the phenylalanine, and has 17 residues. The read is trimmed to its CDR3 DNA, 51 bases read in frame from base 1. Based on the germline V gene, the CDR1 and CDR2 sequences are LGHNA and YSLEER. V is pared back by 0 bases and J by 5 bases, with 20 bases lying between the germline termini.

Sequencing input: synovial fluid, either unsorted or a sorted T cell fraction (not recorded which). The sequence is built from TRBV4-3 and TRBJ2-7; TRBD2 is perhaps the D gene, given 6 matching bases. The receptor's source is a male donor with ankylosing spondylitis. This receptor has the CDR3 CASSQEPFTSPTNEQYF. The nucleotides are TGCGCCAGCAGCCAAGAACCGTTTACTAGCCCTACGAACGAGCAGTACTTC.